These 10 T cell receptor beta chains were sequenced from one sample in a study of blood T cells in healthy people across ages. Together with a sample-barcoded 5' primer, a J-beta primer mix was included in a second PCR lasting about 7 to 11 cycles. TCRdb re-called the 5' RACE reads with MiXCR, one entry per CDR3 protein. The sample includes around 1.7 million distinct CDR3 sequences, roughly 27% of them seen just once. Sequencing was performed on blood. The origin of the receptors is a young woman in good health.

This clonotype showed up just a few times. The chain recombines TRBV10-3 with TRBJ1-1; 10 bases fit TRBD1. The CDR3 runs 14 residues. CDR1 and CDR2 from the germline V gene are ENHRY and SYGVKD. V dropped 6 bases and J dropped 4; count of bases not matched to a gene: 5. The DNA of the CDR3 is TGTGCCATCAGGGACAGGGGGTCGGGCACTGAAGCTTTCTTT. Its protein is CAIRDRGSGTEAFF.

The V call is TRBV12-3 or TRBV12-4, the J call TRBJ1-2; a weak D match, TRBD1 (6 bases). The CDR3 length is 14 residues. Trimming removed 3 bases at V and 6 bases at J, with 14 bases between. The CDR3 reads CASSFQGSQNGYTF. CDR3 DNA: TGTGCCAGCAGTTTTCAGGGGAGCCAGAATGGCTACACCTTC.

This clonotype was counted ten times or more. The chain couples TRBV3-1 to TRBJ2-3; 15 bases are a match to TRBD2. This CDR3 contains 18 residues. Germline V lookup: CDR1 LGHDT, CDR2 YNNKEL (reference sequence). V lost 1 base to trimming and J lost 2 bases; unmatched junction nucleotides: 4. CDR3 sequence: CASSQGTSGGASTDTQYF. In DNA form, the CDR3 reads TGTGCCAGCAGCCAAGGGACTAGCGGGGGGGCCTCCACAGATACGCAGTATTTT.

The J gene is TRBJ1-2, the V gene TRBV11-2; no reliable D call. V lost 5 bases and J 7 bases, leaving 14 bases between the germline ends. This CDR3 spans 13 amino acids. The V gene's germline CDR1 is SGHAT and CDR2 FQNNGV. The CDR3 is CASSAKGPSGYTF. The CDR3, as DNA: TGTGCCAGCAGCGCAAAGGGCCCTTCTGGCTACACCTTC.

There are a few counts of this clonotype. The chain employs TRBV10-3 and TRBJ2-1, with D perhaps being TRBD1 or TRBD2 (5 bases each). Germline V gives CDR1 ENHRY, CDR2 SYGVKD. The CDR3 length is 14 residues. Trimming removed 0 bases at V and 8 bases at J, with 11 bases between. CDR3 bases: TGTGCCATCAGTGAGTCGACGAGGGGCCATGAGCAGTTCTTC. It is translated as CAISESTRGHEQFF.

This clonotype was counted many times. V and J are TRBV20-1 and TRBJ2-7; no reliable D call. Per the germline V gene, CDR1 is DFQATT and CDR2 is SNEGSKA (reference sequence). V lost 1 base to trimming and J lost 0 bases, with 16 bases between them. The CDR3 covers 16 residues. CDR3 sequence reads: CSARAVGGQVSYEQYF. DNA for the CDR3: TGCAGTGCTAGAGCAGTCGGCGGCCAAGTCTCCTACGAGCAGTACTTC.

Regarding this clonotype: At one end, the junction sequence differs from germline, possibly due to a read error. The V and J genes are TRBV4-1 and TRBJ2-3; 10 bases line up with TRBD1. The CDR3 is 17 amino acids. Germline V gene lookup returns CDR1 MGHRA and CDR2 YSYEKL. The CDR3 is CASIQTPGQGFSDTQYF. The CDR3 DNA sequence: TGCGCCAGCATCCAAACCCCGGGACAGGGGTTTTCGGATACGCAGTATTTT.

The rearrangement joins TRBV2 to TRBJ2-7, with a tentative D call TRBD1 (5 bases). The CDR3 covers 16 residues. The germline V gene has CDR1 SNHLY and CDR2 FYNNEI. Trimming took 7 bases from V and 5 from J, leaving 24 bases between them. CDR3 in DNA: TGTGCCAGCACCAGGGTCCTCCCTGGGGAAGGGGACGAGCAGTACTTC. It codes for CASTRVLPGEGDEQYF.

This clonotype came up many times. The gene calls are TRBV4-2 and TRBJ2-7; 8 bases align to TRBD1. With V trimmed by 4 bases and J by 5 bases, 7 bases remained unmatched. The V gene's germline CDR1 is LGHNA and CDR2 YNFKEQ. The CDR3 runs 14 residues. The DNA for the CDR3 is TGTGCCAGCAGCCCAAACGGACAGGGCGACGAGCAGTACTTC. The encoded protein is CASSPNGQGDEQYF.

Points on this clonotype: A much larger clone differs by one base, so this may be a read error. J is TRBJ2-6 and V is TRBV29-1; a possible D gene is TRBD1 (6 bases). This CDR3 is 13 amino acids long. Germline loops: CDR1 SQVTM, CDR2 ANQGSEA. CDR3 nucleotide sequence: TGCAGCGTTGAGGGGGCTGGGGCCAACGTCCGGACTTTC. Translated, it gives CSVEGAGANVRTF.